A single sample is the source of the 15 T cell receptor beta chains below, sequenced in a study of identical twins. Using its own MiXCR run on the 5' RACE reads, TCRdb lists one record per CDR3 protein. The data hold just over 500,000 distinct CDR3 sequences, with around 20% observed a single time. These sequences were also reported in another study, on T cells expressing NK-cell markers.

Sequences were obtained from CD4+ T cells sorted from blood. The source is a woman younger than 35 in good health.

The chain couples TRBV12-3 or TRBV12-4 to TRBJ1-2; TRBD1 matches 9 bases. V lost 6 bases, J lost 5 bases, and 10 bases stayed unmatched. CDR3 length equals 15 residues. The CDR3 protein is CASRPTGTGRYGYTF. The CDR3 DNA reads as TGTGCCAGCAGACCCACCGGGACAGGGAGGTATGGCTACACCTTC.

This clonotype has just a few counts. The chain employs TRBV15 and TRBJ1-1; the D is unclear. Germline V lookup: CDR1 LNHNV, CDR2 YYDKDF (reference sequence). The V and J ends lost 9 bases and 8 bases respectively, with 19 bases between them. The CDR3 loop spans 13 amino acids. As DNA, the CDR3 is TGTGCCACTGGGAGTGGTGTGTTTTCGGAAGCTTTCTTT. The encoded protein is CATGSGVFSEAFF.

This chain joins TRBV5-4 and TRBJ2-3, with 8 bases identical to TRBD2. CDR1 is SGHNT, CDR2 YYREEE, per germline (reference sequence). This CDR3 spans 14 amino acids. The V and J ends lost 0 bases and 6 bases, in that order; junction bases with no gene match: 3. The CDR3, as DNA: TGTGCCAGCAGCTTGGTAGCGGGGCTGGATACGCAGTATTTT. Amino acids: CASSLVAGLDTQYF.

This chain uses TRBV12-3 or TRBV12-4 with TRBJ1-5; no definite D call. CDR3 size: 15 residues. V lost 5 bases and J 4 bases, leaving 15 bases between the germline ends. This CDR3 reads CASSPQDGKNQPQHF. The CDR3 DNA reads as TGTGCCAGCAGTCCTCAGGACGGGAAAAATCAGCCCCAGCATTTT.

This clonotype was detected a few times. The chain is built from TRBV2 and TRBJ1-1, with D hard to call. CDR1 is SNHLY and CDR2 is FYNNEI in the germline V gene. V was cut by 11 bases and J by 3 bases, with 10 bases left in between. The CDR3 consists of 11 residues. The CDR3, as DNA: TGTGCCGCCGGCGGGCACACTGAAGCTTTCTTT. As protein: CAAGGHTEAFF.

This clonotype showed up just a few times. CDR3 DNA sequence: TGCAGTGCTAGAGGGAGGGAGGGGGGATTTTACAATGAGCAGTTCTTC. Amino acids: CSARGREGGFYNEQFF. V and J are TRBV20-1 and TRBJ2-1; D possibly corresponds to TRBD2 (7 bases). V gave up 1 base and J gave up 4 bases, with 17 bases separating them. The CDR3 totals 16 residues. The germline V gene encodes CDR1 DFQATT and CDR2 SNEGSKA (reference sequence).

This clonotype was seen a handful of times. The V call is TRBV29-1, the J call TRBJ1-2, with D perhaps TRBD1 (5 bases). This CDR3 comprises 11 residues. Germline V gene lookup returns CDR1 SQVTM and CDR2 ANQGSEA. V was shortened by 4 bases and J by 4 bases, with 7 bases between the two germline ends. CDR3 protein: CSVGQLYGYTF. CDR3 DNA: TGCAGCGTTGGACAGCTCTATGGCTACACCTTC.

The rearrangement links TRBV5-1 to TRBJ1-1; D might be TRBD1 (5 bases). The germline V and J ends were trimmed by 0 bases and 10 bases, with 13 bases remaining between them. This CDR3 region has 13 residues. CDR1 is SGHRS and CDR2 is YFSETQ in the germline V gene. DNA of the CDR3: TGCGCCAGCAGCTTGGACACGGGGCTGCTAGCTTTCTTT. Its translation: CASSLDTGLLAFF.

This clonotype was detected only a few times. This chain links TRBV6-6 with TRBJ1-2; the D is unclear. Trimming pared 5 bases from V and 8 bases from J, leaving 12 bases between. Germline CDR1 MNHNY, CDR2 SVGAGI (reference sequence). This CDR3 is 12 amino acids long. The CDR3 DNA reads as TGTGCCAGCAGTCAGTGGGGAGGCGGCTACACCTTC. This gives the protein CASSQWGGGYTF.

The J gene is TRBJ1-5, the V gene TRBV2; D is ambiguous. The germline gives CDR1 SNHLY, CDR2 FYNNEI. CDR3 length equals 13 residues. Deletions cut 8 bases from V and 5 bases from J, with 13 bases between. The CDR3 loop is CASAPIRDQPQHF. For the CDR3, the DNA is TGTGCCAGCGCCCCGATACGTGATCAGCCCCAGCATTTT.

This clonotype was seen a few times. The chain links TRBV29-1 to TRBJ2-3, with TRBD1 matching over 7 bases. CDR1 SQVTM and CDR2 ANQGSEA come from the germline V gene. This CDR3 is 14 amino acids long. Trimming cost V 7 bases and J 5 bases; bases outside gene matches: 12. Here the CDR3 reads CSGWDSWGEDTQYF. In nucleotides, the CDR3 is TGCAGCGGGTGGGACAGCTGGGGTGAAGATACGCAGTATTTT.

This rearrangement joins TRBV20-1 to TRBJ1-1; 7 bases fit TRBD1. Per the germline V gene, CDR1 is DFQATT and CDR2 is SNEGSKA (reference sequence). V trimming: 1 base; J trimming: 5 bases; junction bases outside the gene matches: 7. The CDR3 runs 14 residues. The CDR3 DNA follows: TGCAGTGCTAGAGCGGGGGGCAGGGGGACTGAAGCTTTCTTT. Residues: CSARAGGRGTEAFF.

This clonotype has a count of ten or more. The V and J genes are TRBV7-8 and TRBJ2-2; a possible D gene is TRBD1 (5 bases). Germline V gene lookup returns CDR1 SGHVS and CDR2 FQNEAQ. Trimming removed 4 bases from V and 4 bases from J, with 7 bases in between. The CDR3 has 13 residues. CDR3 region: CASSSRVTGELFF. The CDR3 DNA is TGTGCCAGCAGCTCCAGGGTCACCGGGGAGCTGTTTTTT.

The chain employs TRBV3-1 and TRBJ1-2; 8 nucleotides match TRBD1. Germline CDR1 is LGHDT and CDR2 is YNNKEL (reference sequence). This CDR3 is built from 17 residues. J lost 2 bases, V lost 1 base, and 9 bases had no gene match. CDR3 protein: CASSQVGTGGLNYGYTF. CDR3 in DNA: TGTGCCAGCAGCCAAGTAGGAACAGGGGGGTTAAACTATGGCTACACCTTC. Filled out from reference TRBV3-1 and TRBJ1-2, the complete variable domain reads DTAVSQTPKYLVTQMGNDKSIKCEQNLGHDTMYWYKQDSKKFLKIMFSYNNKELIINETVPNRFSPKSPDKAHLNLHINSLELGDSAVYFCASSQVGTGGLNYGYTFGSGTRLTVV.

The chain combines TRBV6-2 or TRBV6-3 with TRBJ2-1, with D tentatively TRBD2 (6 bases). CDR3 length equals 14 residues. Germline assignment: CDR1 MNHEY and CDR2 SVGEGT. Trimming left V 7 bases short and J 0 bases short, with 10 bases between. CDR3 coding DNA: TGTGCCAGCATGGTTAGCGGCTCCTACAATGAGCAGTTCTTC. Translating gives CASMVSGSYNEQFF.